What follows are 20 T cell receptor beta chains derived from one specimen sequenced in a study of cytotoxic CD8 clonotypes in ibrutinib-treated CLL (dated by TCRdb to about 2021). Receptors were amplified or captured by the immunoSEQ multiplex PCR assay. Held by TCRdb, this immuneACCESS table contains in-frame sequences only and omits some clones. Under half of the omission traces to an unresolved V gene where checked; the cause of the rest is unknown. The sample data list more than 300,000 clones, and around four fifths of these were observed just once. The biggest ten clones account for roughly 6.3% of the sample. Specimen: PBMCs, collected before ibrutinib treatment. The receptors originated from a human donor with chronic lymphocytic leukemia.

V is TRBV9 and J is TRBJ2-1; D remains unclear. This CDR3 contains 14 residues. Trimming removed 0 bases at V and 4 bases at J, with 8 bases between. Germline CDR1 and CDR2: SGDLS and YYNGEE. This CDR3 is CASSVVSRYNEQFF. CDR3 coding DNA: TGTGCCAGCAGCGTAGTAAGTCGGTACAATGAGCAGTTCTTC.

The rearrangement joins TRBV7-9 to TRBJ2-7; tentatively, D is TRBD1 (6 bases). Trimming removed 4 bases from V and 2 bases from J, with 9 bases in between. This CDR3 has 13 amino acids. The germline gives CDR1 SEHNR, CDR2 FQNEAQ (reference sequence). The CDR3 protein is CASSYGQTYEQYF. In nucleotides, the CDR3 is TGTGCCAGCAGCTACGGACAGACCTACGAGCAGTACTTC.

The chain is built from TRBV28 and TRBJ1-4, with unresolved D. Germline CDR1 reads MDHEN; CDR2 reads SYDVKM. The CDR3 spans 12 residues. With 3 bases removed from V and 8 bases from J, the gap between germline ends came to 7 bases. CDR3 coding DNA: TGTGCCAGCAGTTTGGGGTACGAAAAACTGTTTTTT. The encoded protein is CASSLGYEKLFF. Together with reference TRBV28 and TRBJ1-4, the CDR3 gives the full variable domain: DVKVTQSSRYLVKRTGEKVFLECVQDMDHENMFWYRQDPGLGLRLIYFSYDVKMKEKGDIPEGYSVSREKKERFSLILESASTNQTSMYLCASSLGYEKLFFGSGTQLSVL.

J is TRBJ2-1 and V is TRBV12-5; D is ambiguous. The CDR3 sequence is 12 residues long. Per germline, CDR1 LGHNT and CDR2 FRNRAP. Trimming removed 6 bases from V and 4 bases from J, with 7 bases in between. For the CDR3, the DNA is TGTGCTAGTGGGAGAGTATACAATGAGCAGTTCTTC. As protein: CASGRVYNEQFF.

This chain joins TRBV7-2 and TRBJ2-1; D unresolved. The CDR3 spans 13 residues. Germline CDR1 reads SGHTA; CDR2 reads FQGNSA. With 1 base removed from V and 9 bases from J, the gap between germline ends came to 10 bases. CDR3 in amino acids: CASSLGLDTEQFF. CDR3 DNA: TGTGCCAGCAGCTTAGGCCTAGACACTGAGCAGTTCTTC.

The V call is TRBV7-9, the J call TRBJ1-1; D ambiguous. The germline V gene has CDR1 SEHNR and CDR2 FQNEAQ (reference sequence). The CDR3 runs 13 residues. V lost 1 base and J 8 bases, leaving 11 bases between the germline ends. CDR3: CASSLVGSEEAFF. Written as DNA, the CDR3 is TGTGCCAGCAGCTTAGTAGGCAGCGAGGAAGCTTTCTTT.

The CDR3 DNA follows: TGTGCCAGCAGCTTATTCCTAGATGGCTCCTACAATGAGCAGTTCTTC. Its translation is CASSLFLDGSYNEQFF. This chain connects TRBV7-8 to TRBJ2-1; D not resolved. CDR3 size: 16 residues. Germline V gene lookup returns CDR1 SGHVS and CDR2 FQNEAQ. Trimming took 2 bases from V and 0 from J, leaving 11 bases between them.

The rearrangement links TRBV18 to TRBJ1-2; D is unclear. The CDR3 sequence is 13 residues long. V was trimmed by 5 bases and J by 2 bases, leaving 9 bases between them. CDR1 is KGHSH and CDR2 is LQKENI in the germline V gene. CDR3 loop: CASSEGSNYGYTF. The CDR3 DNA sequence: TGTGCCAGCTCAGAAGGGTCCAACTATGGCTACACCTTC.

This rearrangement joins TRBV7-9 to TRBJ1-2; D not resolved. CDR3 length: 13 amino acids. Germline loops: CDR1 SEHNR, CDR2 FQNEAQ (reference sequence). Trimming left V 1 base short and J 3 bases short, with 6 bases between. The CDR3 reads CASSLDGDYGYTF. CDR3 DNA: TGTGCCAGCAGCTTAGACGGAGACTATGGCTACACCTTC.

This clone has only one observation. J is TRBJ2-7 and V is TRBV5-1; D uncertain. Trimming took off 1 base at V and 1 base at J, with 9 bases between the two ends. The CDR3 loop spans 14 amino acids. Germline V lookup: CDR1 SGHRS, CDR2 YFSETQ. The CDR3 bases are TGCGCCAGCAGCTTGTCCGGCACTTCCTACGAGCAGTACTTC. Protein product: CASSLSGTSYEQYF.

This chain uses TRBV2 with TRBJ1-2, with a tentative D call TRBD1 (5 bases). Germline V gene data show CDR1 as SNHLY and CDR2 as FYNNEI. V was clipped by 8 bases and J by 2 bases, with 12 bases between them. The CDR3 contains 13 residues. The CDR3 sequence is CASHMGGNYGYTF. CDR3 sequence (DNA): TGTGCCAGCCATATGGGGGGAAACTATGGCTACACCTTC. Looking up the rest from reference TRBV2 and TRBJ1-2 gives the full variable domain: EPEVTQTPSHQVTQMGQEVILRCVPISNHLYFYWYRQILGQKVEFLVSFYNNEISEKSEIFDDQFSVERPDGSNFTLKIRSTKLEDSAMYFCASHMGGNYGYTFGSGTRLTVV.

This chain connects TRBV9 to TRBJ1-2; the match to TRBD1 covers 7 bases. Germline V lookup: CDR1 SGDLS, CDR2 YYNGEE. V shed 3 bases and J 4 bases; nucleotides not matched to a gene: 24. The length of the CDR3 is 20 residues. The CDR3 spells CASSEIPRPGQLVTPYGYTF. In DNA, the CDR3 is TGTGCCAGCAGCGAGATCCCAAGGCCGGGACAGCTCGTAACCCCCTATGGCTACACCTTC.

This chain connects TRBV19 to TRBJ2-1, with 7 positions matching TRBD1. V lost 3 bases to trimming and J lost 4 bases; unmatched junction nucleotides: 6. The germline CDR1 and CDR2 sequences are LNHDA and SQIVND (reference sequence). The length of the CDR3 is 15 residues. In DNA, the CDR3 is TGTGCCAGTAGTATTTCTTGGGACAGTTACAATGAGCAGTTCTTC. Its protein is CASSISWDSYNEQFF.

This clone was observed a handful of times. The chain uses TRBV4-3 and TRBJ1-1, with unresolved D. The CDR3 loop spans 13 amino acids. With 4 bases removed from V and 0 bases from J, the gap between germline ends came to 6 bases. Germline values: CDR1 LGHNA, CDR2 YSLEER. The CDR3 nucleotides read TGCGCCAGCAGCCGGGAGATGAACACTGAAGCTTTCTTT. Residues: CASSREMNTEAFF.

This clone was picked up a small number of times. The chain couples TRBV5-1 to TRBJ2-7; a possible D gene is TRBD2 (6 bases). CDR1 SGHRS and CDR2 YFSETQ come from the germline V gene. V was pared by 4 bases and J by 6 bases, with 17 bases between. CDR3 size: 14 residues. The CDR3 loop is CASSLEVGSGEQYF. CDR3 sequence (DNA): TGCGCCAGCAGCCTGGAGGTCGGGAGCGGCGAGCAGTACTTC. Full variable domain (rest looked up from reference TRBV5-1 and TRBJ2-7): KAGVTQTPRYLIKTRGQQVTLSCSPISGHRSVSWYQQTPGQGLQFLFEYFSETQRNKGNFPGRFSGRQFSNSRSEMNVSTLELGDSALYLCASSLEVGSGEQYFGPGTRLTVT.

V and J are TRBV9 and TRBJ1-1, with TRBD1 as a possible D gene (5 bases). The ends were cut back, 0 bases at V and 2 bases at J, with 11 bases in the middle. The germline V gene encodes CDR1 SGDLS and CDR2 YYNGEE. The CDR3 is made up of 15 amino acids. The CDR3 coding sequence is TGTGCCAGCAGCGTAGTGGGACGTTCAAACACTGAAGCTTTCTTT. This codes for CASSVVGRSNTEAFF.

The chain joins TRBV7-2 to TRBJ2-7, with TRBD2 matching 12 bases. Germline CDR1 is SGHTA and CDR2 is FQGNSA. The CDR3 spans 17 residues. V lost 2 bases and J lost 4; bases outside the gene matches: 9. Here the CDR3 DNA reads TGTGCCAGCAGCTTATCGCGGACTAGCGGGACACCATACGAGCAGTACTTC. It yields the protein CASSLSRTSGTPYEQYF.

There are a few counts of this clone. V and J are TRBV9 and TRBJ1-5; no definite D call. V was trimmed by 4 bases and J by 5 bases, leaving 13 bases between them. Germline V CDR1 and CDR2: SGDLS, YYNGEE. CDR3 size: 14 residues. CDR3 sequence reads: CASSPREGYQPQHF. The CDR3 bases are TGTGCCAGCAGCCCAAGGGAGGGTTATCAGCCCCAGCATTTT.

This clone was seen a few times. The gene calls are TRBV6-1 and TRBJ2-5; D may be TRBD1 (5 bases). The CDR3 spans 14 residues. Looked up from germline, CDR1 is MNHNS and CDR2 is SASEGT. V lost 5 bases and J 4 bases, leaving 14 bases between the germline ends. In DNA form, the CDR3 reads TGTGCCAGCAGTAAAGGATCAGGGCGAGAGACCCAGTACTTC. Translating gives CASSKGSGRETQYF.

There are a few counts of this clone. The J gene is TRBJ2-5, the V gene TRBV27; TRBD2 aligns across 10 bases. CDR3 length equals 16 residues. CDR1 MNHEY and CDR2 SMNVEV come from the germline V gene (reference sequence). J gave up 2 bases and V 7 bases, and 10 bases lay outside the gene matches. The DNA of the CDR3 is TGTGCCAGCAACACCGACGTACTAGCGGGACAAGAGACCCAGTACTTC. Protein product: CASNTDVLAGQETQYF.